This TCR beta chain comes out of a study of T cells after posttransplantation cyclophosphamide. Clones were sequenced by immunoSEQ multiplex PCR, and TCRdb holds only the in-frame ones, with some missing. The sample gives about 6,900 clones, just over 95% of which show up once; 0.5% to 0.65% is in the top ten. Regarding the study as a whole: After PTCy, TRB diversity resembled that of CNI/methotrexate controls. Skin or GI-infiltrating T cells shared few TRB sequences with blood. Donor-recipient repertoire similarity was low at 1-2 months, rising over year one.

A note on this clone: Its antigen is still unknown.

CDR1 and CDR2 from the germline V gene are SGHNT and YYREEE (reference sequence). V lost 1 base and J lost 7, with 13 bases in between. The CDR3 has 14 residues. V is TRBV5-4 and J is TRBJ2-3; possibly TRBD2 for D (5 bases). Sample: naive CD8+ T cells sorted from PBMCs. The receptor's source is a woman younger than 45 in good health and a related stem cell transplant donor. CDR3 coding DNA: TGTGCCAGCAGCTTGCCGGGGATGGAAAATACGCAGTATTTT. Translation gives CASSLPGMENTQYF.